Listed here are 14 T cell receptor beta chains from one sample, sequenced in a study of blood T cell repertoires in COVID-19. Profiled with immunoSEQ multiplex PCR; TCRdb holds only in-frame clones, not every one. The table records 200,000 to 250,000 clones, over 75% of them present only once. The sequenced sample was PBMCs or T cells enriched from blood (not recorded which). Receptor source: a woman aged 30 to 39 who had been exposed to COVID-19.

This chain links TRBV19 with TRBJ2-3; 7 bases line up with TRBD2. J gave up 2 bases and V 3 bases, and 5 bases lay outside the gene matches. The CDR3 has 15 amino acids. The germline gives CDR1 LNHDA, CDR2 SQIVND (reference sequence). CDR3 amino acids: CASSMASGYTDTQYF. DNA of the CDR3: TGTGCCAGTAGTATGGCTAGCGGATACACAGATACGCAGTATTTT.

This clone was detected a few times. The sample holds other DNA sequences that translate to the same CDR3. The chain recombines TRBV6-5 with TRBJ1-2, with D maybe TRBD1 (5 bases). Germline V lookup: CDR1 MNHEY, CDR2 SVGAGI. Trimming cost V 2 bases and J 5 bases, with 9 bases left between them. The CDR3 has 13 amino acids. For the CDR3, the DNA is TGTGCCAGCAGTTACGGGGCGGATTATGGCTACACCTTC. This translates into CASSYGADYGYTF.

V gene TRBV2 combines with J gene TRBJ2-7; 10 bases agree with TRBD1. Germline V lookup: CDR1 SNHLY, CDR2 FYNNEI. Losses at the gene ends were 7 bases for V and 6 bases for J; bases not matched to a gene: 6. The CDR3 loop spans 13 amino acids. The CDR3 is CASIRDRGSEQYF. The DNA of the CDR3 is TGTGCCAGCATTCGGGACAGGGGTTCCGAGCAGTACTTC.

The chain has TRBV29-1 and TRBJ2-7; perhaps TRBD2 as D (5 bases). Germline V gene sequence: CDR1 SQVTM, CDR2 ANQGSEA. Deletions cut 0 bases from V and 1 base from J, with 16 bases between. The CDR3 extends over 16 amino acids. CDR3 coding DNA: TGCAGCGTTGAAGATCATATATCGGGGAATTCCTACGAGCAGTACTTC. Translated, it gives CSVEDHISGNSYEQYF.

This sequence joins TRBV5-4 and TRBJ2-1; D remains unclear. The CDR3 is 13 residues long. Germline V gene sequence: CDR1 SGHNT, CDR2 YYREEE (reference sequence). V was cut by 2 bases and J by 4 bases, with 7 bases left in between. The CDR3 here is CASSFMAYNEQFF. CDR3 DNA: TGTGCCAGCAGCTTCATGGCTTACAATGAGCAGTTCTTC. Drawing the rest from reference TRBV5-4 and TRBJ2-1, the complete variable domain is ETGVTQSPTHLIKTRGQQVTLRCSSQSGHNTVSWYQQALGQGPQFIFQYYREEENGRGNFPPRFSGLQFPNYSSELNVNALELDDSALYLCASSFMAYNEQFFGPGTRLTVL.

The rearrangement links TRBV7-6 to TRBJ2-2; 9 bases are shared with TRBD2. The CDR3 spans 16 residues. Trimming removed 1 base from V and 4 bases from J; junction bases left unmatched: 4. Germline CDR1 and CDR2: SGHVS and FNYEAQ. As DNA, the CDR3 is TGTGCCAGCAGCTTAGGCGGGAGGGATTTCACCGGGGAGCTGTTTTTT. Its translation is CASSLGGRDFTGELFF.

V gene TRBV6-1 combines with J gene TRBJ2-3, with 7 positions matching TRBD2. CDR1 is MNHNS and CDR2 is SASEGT in the germline V gene. The CDR3 consists of 14 residues. Unmatched junction bases numbered 3, after V lost 2 bases and J lost 4 bases. Here the CDR3 DNA reads TGTGCCAGCAGTGAAACTAGCGAACCAGATACGCAGTATTTT. This gives the protein CASSETSEPDTQYF.

V usage is TRBV6-6 and J usage is TRBJ2-1; 12 nucleotides match TRBD2. CDR1 MNHNY and CDR2 SVGAGI come from the germline V gene (reference sequence). The CDR3 consists of 16 residues. Germline trimming cut 0 bases from V and 8 bases from J; bases unmatched to any gene: 5. The CDR3 sequence is CASSYSSLAGGHEQFF. The CDR3 coding sequence is TGTGCCAGCAGTTACTCGAGCCTAGCGGGAGGGCATGAGCAGTTCTTC.

The chain recombines TRBV16 with TRBJ1-5, with a possible D match to TRBD1 (5 bases). The CDR3 sequence is 15 residues long. The V gene lost 2 bases and the J gene lost 2 bases, with 10 bases spanning the gap. Germline V gives CDR1 KGHSY, CDR2 FQNENV. The CDR3 loop is CASSQRGGGNQPQHF. CDR3 coding DNA: TGTGCCAGCAGCCAACGCGGGGGAGGCAATCAGCCCCAGCATTTT. Full variable domain (missing parts from reference TRBV16 and TRBJ1-5): GEEVAQTPKHLVRGEGQKAKLYCAPIKGHSYVFWYQQVLKNEFKFLISFQNENVFDETGMPKERFSAKCLPNSPCSLEIQATKLEDSAVYFCASSQRGGGNQPQHFGDGTRLSIL.

This chain connects TRBV5-6 to TRBJ1-1; D not certain. Deletions cut 2 bases from V and 3 bases from J, with 14 bases between. Germline CDR1 SGHDT, CDR2 YYEEEE. This CDR3 contains 15 residues. The CDR3 DNA reads as TGTGCCAGCAGCTTTTTTGGTTGGGGAGACACTGAAGCTTTCTTT. Protein product: CASSFFGWGDTEAFF. Variable domain in full (rest from reference TRBV5-6 and TRBJ1-1): DAGVTQSPTHLIKTRGQQVTLRCSPKSGHDTVSWYQQALGQGPQFIFQYYEEEERQRGNFPDRFSGHQFPNYSSELNVNALLLGDSALYLCASSFFGWGDTEAFFGQGTRLTVV.

This clone is a singleton in its sample. The chain is built from TRBV11-2 and TRBJ1-2, with 7 bases matching TRBD1. V lost 1 base, J lost 3 bases, and 14 bases stayed unmatched. CDR3 length: 18 residues. From germline, CDR1 is SGHAT and CDR2 FQNNGV. The CDR3 nucleotides read TGTGCCAGCAGCTTAGGAAGCTGGACTTCCCAGGGGGACTATGGCTACACCTTC. The encoded protein is CASSLGSWTSQGDYGYTF.

V gene TRBV5-1 combines with J gene TRBJ2-1; weak D call: TRBD2 (6 bases). The CDR3 totals 13 residues. V shed 1 base and J shed 9 bases, with 11 bases lying between them. The germline CDR1 and CDR2 sequences are SGHRS and YFSETQ. The chain's CDR3 is CASSLSRGAEQFF. The CDR3 nucleotides are TGCGCCAGCAGCTTGTCGCGGGGTGCTGAGCAGTTCTTC.

The V gene is TRBV30, the J gene TRBJ2-7; tentatively, D is TRBD1 (6 bases). V was shortened by 1 base and J by 4 bases, with 8 bases between the two germline ends. Germline CDR1 GTSNPN, CDR2 SVGIG (reference sequence). This CDR3 region has 12 residues. For the CDR3, the DNA is TGTGCCTGGAGTGCTACAGGGTACGAGCAGTACTTC. Its translation: CAWSATGYEQYF.

The chain combines TRBV9 with TRBJ2-3, with D tentatively TRBD2 (6 bases). The CDR3 totals 19 residues. Germline CDR1 and CDR2: SGDLS and YYNGEE. The V and J ends lost 4 bases and 4 bases respectively, with 28 bases between them. The chain's CDR3 is CASSPRAPSMRRGPDTQYF. The CDR3 DNA reads TGTGCCAGCAGCCCCAGGGCCCCGTCCATGAGGCGGGGCCCAGATACGCAGTATTTT.